Listed below are T cell receptor beta chains from one sample, sequenced in a study of blood T cells in healthy people across ages. One entry per CDR3 protein, called by TCRdb with MiXCR from the 5' RACE reads. In the table there are 800,000 to 950,000 distinct CDR3 sequences, about 29% of which are singletons. These data were also filed under a second study, of T cells of mothers and their children.

Sequencing used blood. These receptors were obtained from a woman aged 40-49 years in good health. The CDR3 runs from the conserved cysteine through the conserved F or W. D genes are given only for firm matches. Some rows have no size entry. The others give once, few or many, or a class for an expanded clone.

>NA|TRBV27|NA|TRBJ1-4
CTSSLRNLGEKLFF
TGTACCAGCAGTTTAAGAAACCTGGGGGAAAAACTGTTTTTT
>NA|TRBV20-1|NA|TRBJ2-1
CSAAGSGYYNEQFF
TGCAGTGCGGCGGGGTCAGGGTATTACAATGAGCAGTTCTTC
>NA|TRBV5-1|NA|TRBJ1-5
CASSIRTGDQPQHF
TGCGCCAGCAGCATCCGGACTGGGGATCAGCCCCAGCATTTT
>NA|TRBV29-1|NA|TRBJ1-1
CSVPGGWDTILNTEAFF
TGCAGCGTCCCTGGGGGGTGGGACACAATCCTGAACACTGAAGCTTTCTTT
>many|TRBV10-3|TRBD1|TRBJ1-6
CAISEVDRGSSPLHF
TGTGCCATCAGTGAGGTCGACAGGGGGAGTTCACCCCTCCACTTT
>NA|TRBV6-5|NA|TRBJ2-2
CASSYHRRTNTGELFF
TGTGCCAGCAGTTACCACCGACGGACGAACACCGGGGAGCTGTTTTTT
>many|TRBV7-9|NA|TRBJ2-7
CASSLSLAQYEQYF
TGTGCCAGCAGCTTATCGCTAGCCCAGTACGAGCAGTACTTC
>NA|TRBV15|TRBD1|TRBJ1-1
CATSSSTGDAMGTEAFF
TGTGCCACCAGCAGCTCTACAGGGGATGCGATGGGGACTGAAGCTTTCTTT
>many|TRBV7-2|NA|TRBJ2-3
CASRPPSVGTDTQYF
TGTGCCAGCCGGCCCCCTAGCGTCGGAACAGATACGCAGTATTTT
>few|TRBV2|NA|TRBJ2-1
CASSGGVQQFF
TGTGCCAGCAGTGGGGGGGTTCAGCAGTTCTTC
>NA|TRBV7-9|TRBD2|TRBJ2-3
CASSPKTSGGFGDTQYF
TGTGCCAGCAGCCCCAAGACTAGCGGGGGTTTCGGTGATACGCAGTATTTT
>NA|TRBV7-2|NA|TRBJ2-1
CASSLSHSYNEQFF
TGTGCCAGCAGCCTAAGTCACAGCTACAATGAGCAGTTCTTC
>few|TRBV5-1|TRBD1|TRBJ2-1
CASSHDRGHYNEQFF
TGCGCCAGCAGCCATGACAGGGGGCATTATAATGAGCAGTTCTTC
>NA|TRBV15|NA|TRBJ2-7
CATSRDEGNEQYF
TGTGCCACCAGCAGAGATGAAGGGAACGAGCAGTACTTC
>many|TRBV5-1|NA|TRBJ2-1
CASTTAVTSGHEQFF
TGCGCCAGCACTACCGCCGTTACGTCGGGCCATGAGCAGTTCTTC
>NA|TRBV6-5|TRBD1|TRBJ1-2
CASGGRGLGYGYTF
TGTGCCAGCGGGGGTAGGGGGCTCGGCTATGGCTACACCTTC
>NA|TRBV2|NA|TRBJ2-1
CASRDGEAYNEQFF
TGTGCCAGCAGGGACGGGGAAGCCTACAATGAGCAGTTCTTC
>few|TRBV7-7|TRBD2|TRBJ2-5
CASSLAPTSEETQYF
TGTGCCAGCAGCTTAGCTCCGACTAGCGAAGAGACCCAGTACTTC
>many|TRBV20-1|NA|TRBJ1-1
CTRQNLAAFF
TGCACCCGCCAGAATTTGGCGGCTTTCTTT
>many|TRBV7-3|NA|TRBJ2-7
CASSLGGRDEQYF
TGTGCCAGCAGCTTGGGGGGGCGCGACGAGCAGTACTTC
>many|TRBV28|NA|TRBJ2-1
CASGGGPYNEQFF
TGTGCCAGCGGGGGGGGGCCCTACAATGAGCAGTTCTTC
>NA|TRBV10-3|NA|TRBJ1-5
CAIAQEGNQPQHF
TGTGCCATCGCGCAGGAGGGCAATCAGCCCCAGCATTTT
>few|TRBV2|TRBD2|TRBJ2-1
CASSQGLPGSYNEQFF
TGTGCCAGCAGTCAGGGACTACCCGGTTCTTACAATGAGCAGTTCTTC
>NA|TRBV20-1|TRBD1|TRBJ2-7
CSVRQGIYEQYF
TGCAGTGTTAGACAGGGGATCTACGAGCAGTACTTC
>few|TRBV12-3/TRBV12-4|NA|TRBJ2-1
CATTGAISYNEQFF
TGTGCCACCACCGGCGCTATCTCCTACAATGAGCAGTTCTTC
>few|TRBV6-6|TRBD1|TRBJ2-7
CASRVPGQGYEQYF
TGTGCCAGCAGAGTTCCGGGACAGGGCTACGAGCAGTACTTC
>NA|TRBV6-1|TRBD1|TRBJ1-2
CASRKAGGKGYGYTF
TGTGCCAGCAGGAAGGCAGGGGGCAAGGGCTATGGCTACACCTTC
>few|TRBV5-1|TRBD2|TRBJ2-7
CASSYSGGPRNEQYF
TGCGCCAGCAGCTACAGCGGGGGCCCAAGGAACGAGCAGTACTTC
>once|TRBV7-2|NA|TRBJ2-3
CASSLGPVGYTDTQYF
TGTGCCAGCAGCTTAGGCCCAGTCGGGTACACAGATACGCAGTATTTT
>NA|TRBV7-3|TRBD1|TRBJ2-5
CASSLSGDRLRDEQYF
TGTGCCAGCAGCTTAAGTGGGGACAGGCTGAGGGATGAGCAGTACTTC
>few|TRBV5-5|TRBD2|TRBJ2-7
CASSLDGRGDEQYF
TGTGCCAGCAGCTTGGACGGACGGGGGGACGAGCAGTACTTC
>NA|TRBV20-1|NA|TRBJ2-3
CSARGGPGADFDTQYF
TGCAGTGCTAGAGGGGGACCGGGAGCGGACTTTGATACGCAGTATTTT
>NA|TRBV12-3/TRBV12-4|TRBD1|TRBJ1-6
CASSADRGRTYNSPLHF
TGTGCCAGCAGCGCAGACAGGGGGCGAACCTATAATTCACCCCTCCACTTT
>NA|TRBV28|NA|TRBJ1-1
CASSPSHFRGLGLKAFF
TGTGCCAGCAGTCCTTCTCACTTCCGTGGTTTAGGTTTAAAAGCTTTCTTT
>many|TRBV28|NA|TRBJ2-5
CASSFISGETQYF
TGTGCCAGCAGTTTCATCAGCGGTGAGACCCAGTACTTC
>many|TRBV5-4|TRBD1|TRBJ2-3
CASSPGQGGSDTQYF
TGTGCCAGCAGCCCCGGACAGGGCGGTTCAGATACGCAGTATTTT
>few|TRBV7-9|NA|TRBJ2-7
CTSSSNTGRRSGAEQYF
TGTACCAGCAGCTCCAACACGGGACGAAGATCTGGCGCCGAGCAGTACTTC
>NA|TRBV4-3|TRBD1|TRBJ1-2
CASSLRDRGFRGYTF
TGCGCCAGCAGCCTCCGGGACAGGGGGTTTAGAGGCTACACCTTC
>few|TRBV15|TRBD1|TRBJ2-7
CTTSRAWDRYSYEQYF
TGTACCACCAGCAGAGCCTGGGACAGGTACTCCTACGAGCAGTACTTC
>NA|TRBV7-9|TRBD1|TRBJ1-1
CASSLGQGPGYTEAFF
TGTGCCAGCAGCTTGGGACAGGGGCCCGGTTATACTGAAGCTTTCTTT
>few|TRBV7-2|TRBD2|TRBJ2-3
CASSPQAGVRGDTQYF
TGTGCCAGCAGCCCCCAGGCGGGAGTTCGAGGAGATACGCAGTATTTT
>NA|TRBV15|NA|TRBJ2-2
CATRTRNTGELFF
TGTGCCACAAGGACAAGAAACACCGGGGAGCTGTTTTTT
>few|TRBV12-5|TRBD2|TRBJ2-5
CAGGLLTLSGGVETQYF
TGTGCTGGTGGTTTGCTGACCCTCAGCGGGGGGGTTGAGACCCAGTACTTC
>many|TRBV25-1|TRBD2|TRBJ2-5
CASSDPGLAANQETQYF
TGTGCCAGCAGTGACCCGGGACTAGCGGCTAACCAAGAGACCCAGTACTTC
>NA|TRBV14|NA|TRBJ2-1
CASSPGLIYNEQFF
TGTGCCAGCAGCCCGGGACTTATCTACAATGAGCAGTTCTTC
>few|TRBV7-2|NA|TRBJ1-2
CASSLDRTLGPNYGYTF
TGTGCCAGCAGCTTAGATCGGACGTTAGGCCCTAACTATGGCTACACCTTC
>NA|TRBV20-1|TRBD1|TRBJ1-2
CSATKRGQGGYGYTF
TGCAGTGCTACAAAAAGAGGACAGGGGGGCTATGGCTACACCTTC
>NA|TRBV5-1|NA|TRBJ2-3
CASSRTGPQITDTQYF
TGCGCCAGCAGCCGCACGGGTCCCCAGATCACAGATACGCAGTATTTT
>many|TRBV4-1|NA|TRBJ1-2
CASSQDGPLDGYGYTF
TGCGCCAGCAGCCAAGATGGGCCTTTGGATGGCTATGGCTACACCTTC
>NA|TRBV5-1|NA|TRBJ2-7
CASSSDDRTYEQYF
TGCGCCAGCAGCTCAGATGACAGGACCTACGAGCAGTACTTC
>NA|TRBV5-1|TRBD1|TRBJ2-6
CASSLLGQDSGANVLTF
TGCGCCAGCAGCTTGCTAGGACAGGACTCCGGGGCCAACGTCCTGACTTTC
>few|TRBV28|NA|TRBJ2-2
CASTKGGNTGELFF
TGTGCCAGCACCAAGGGGGGTAACACCGGGGAGCTGTTTTTT
>few|TRBV7-2|NA|TRBJ2-5
CASSFPNNEQYF
TGTGCCAGCAGCTTTCCAAACAATGAGCAGTACTTC
>many|TRBV29-1|NA|TRBJ1-2
CSAWGSSYGYTF
TGCAGCGCCTGGGGATCGTCCTATGGCTACACCTTC